Sequencing of this TCR beta chain was carried out in a study of tumor and adjacent non-tumor tissue in lung cancer. Study summary: On average, productive TCRbeta reads reached about 4.17 million per sample. Study-level results: Tumor tissue had significantly higher TCR diversity than normal lung.

Germline CDR1 reads SGHAT; CDR2 reads FQNNGV. This CDR3 contains 14 residues. The template was RNA from unsorted bulk tissue. The normal lung tissue was taken more than 3 cm from the tumor edge. Newly diagnosed lung cancer patients had thoracic surgery in China, August–late 2014, without prior chemotherapy. A modified ARM-PCR protocol with three rounds of nested PCR amplified TCRbeta. From the multiplex PCR reads, TCRdb called clonotypes with MiXCR, one entry per CDR3 protein. The sample records 90,000 to 120,000 distinct CDR3 sequences, 65% being singletons. About this clonotype itself: Its antigen is not identified. The junction differs from germline at one of its ends, possibly a read error.

The specimen sequenced was distant non-tumor lung tissue. The chain carries TRBV11-2 and TRBJ2-7, with D perhaps matching TRBD2 (5 bases). The TCR was taken from a man aged 25-40 years with non-small cell lung cancer. The CDR3 nucleotides read TGTGCCAGCAGCCGGCAAGCGGCTATCTACGAGCGGTACTTT. As protein: CASSRQAAIYERYF. The full variable domain, completed using reference TRBV11-2 and TRBJ2-7, is EAGVAQSPRYKIIEKRQSVAFWCNPISGHATLYWYQQILGQGPKLLIQFQNNGVVDDSQLPKDRFSAERLKGVDSTLKIQPAKLEDSAVYLCASSRQAAIYERYFGPGTRLTVT.